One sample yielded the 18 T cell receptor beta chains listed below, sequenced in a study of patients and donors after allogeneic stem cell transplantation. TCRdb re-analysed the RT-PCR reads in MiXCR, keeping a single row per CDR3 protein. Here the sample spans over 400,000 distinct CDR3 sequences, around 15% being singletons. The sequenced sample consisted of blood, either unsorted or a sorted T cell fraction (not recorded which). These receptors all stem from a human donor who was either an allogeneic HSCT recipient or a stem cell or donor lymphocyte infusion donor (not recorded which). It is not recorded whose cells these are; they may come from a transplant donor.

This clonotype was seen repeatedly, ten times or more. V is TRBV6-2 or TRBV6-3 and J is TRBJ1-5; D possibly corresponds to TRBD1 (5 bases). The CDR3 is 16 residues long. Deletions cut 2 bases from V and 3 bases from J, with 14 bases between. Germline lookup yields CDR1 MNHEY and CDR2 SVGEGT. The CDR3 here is CASSYRQGVSNQPQHF. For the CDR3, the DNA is TGTGCCAGCAGTTACAGGCAGGGAGTTTCCAATCAGCCCCAGCATTTT.

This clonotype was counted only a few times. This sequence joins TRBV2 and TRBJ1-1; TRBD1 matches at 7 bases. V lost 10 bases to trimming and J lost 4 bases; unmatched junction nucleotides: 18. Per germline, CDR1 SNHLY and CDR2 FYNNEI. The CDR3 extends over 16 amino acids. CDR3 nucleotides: TGTGCCAAATCAACCGGGAGAGGGGGCGTCGGCACTGAAGCTTTCTTT. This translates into CAKSTGRGGVGTEAFF. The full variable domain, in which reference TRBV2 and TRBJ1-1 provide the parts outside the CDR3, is EPEVTQTPSHQVTQMGQEVILRCVPISNHLYFYWYRQILGQKVEFLVSFYNNEISEKSEIFDDQFSVERPDGSNFTLKIRSTKLEDSAMYFCAKSTGRGGVGTEAFFGQGTRLTVV.

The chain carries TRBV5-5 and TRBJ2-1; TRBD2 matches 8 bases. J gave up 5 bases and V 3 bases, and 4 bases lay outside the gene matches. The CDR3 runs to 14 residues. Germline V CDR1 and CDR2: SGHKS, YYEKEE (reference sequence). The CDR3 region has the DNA TGTGCCAGCAGCTCCGGGACTAGTGACAATGAGCAGTTCTTC. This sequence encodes CASSSGTSDNEQFF.

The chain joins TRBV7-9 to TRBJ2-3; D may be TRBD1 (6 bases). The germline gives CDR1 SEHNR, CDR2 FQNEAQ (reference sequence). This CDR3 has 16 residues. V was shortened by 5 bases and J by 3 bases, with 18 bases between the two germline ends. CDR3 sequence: CASSRRRQGQTDTQYF. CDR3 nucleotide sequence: TGTGCCAGCAGCCGCCGGAGGCAGGGGCAGACAGATACGCAGTATTTT.

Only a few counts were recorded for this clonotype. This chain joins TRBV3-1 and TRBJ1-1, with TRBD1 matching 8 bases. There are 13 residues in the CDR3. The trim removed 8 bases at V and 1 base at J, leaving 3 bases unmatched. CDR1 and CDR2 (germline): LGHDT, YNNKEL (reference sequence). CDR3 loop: CASFGQGNTEAFF. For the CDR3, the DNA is TGTGCCAGCTTTGGACAGGGGAACACTGAAGCTTTCTTT.

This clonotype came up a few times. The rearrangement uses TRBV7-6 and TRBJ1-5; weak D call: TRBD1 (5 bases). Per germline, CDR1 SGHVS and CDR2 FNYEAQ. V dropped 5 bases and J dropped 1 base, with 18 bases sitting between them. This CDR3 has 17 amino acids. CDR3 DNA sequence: TGTGCCAGCAGCCCCTCGGGGGGGTGGTCGAGCAATCAGCCCCAGCATTTT. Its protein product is CASSPSGGWSSNQPQHF.

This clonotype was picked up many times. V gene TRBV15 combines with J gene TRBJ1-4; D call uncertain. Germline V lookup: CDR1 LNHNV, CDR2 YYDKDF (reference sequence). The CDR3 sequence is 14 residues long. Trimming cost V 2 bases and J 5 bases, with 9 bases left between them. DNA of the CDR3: TGTGCCACCAGCAGATTGGGAGGGAATGAAAAACTGTTTTTT. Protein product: CATSRLGGNEKLFF.

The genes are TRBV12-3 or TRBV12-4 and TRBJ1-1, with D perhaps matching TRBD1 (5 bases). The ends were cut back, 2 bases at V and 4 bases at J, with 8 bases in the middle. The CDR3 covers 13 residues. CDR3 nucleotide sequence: TGTGCCAGCAGTTTATTGGGGCGCACTGAAGCTTTCTTT. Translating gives CASSLLGRTEAFF.

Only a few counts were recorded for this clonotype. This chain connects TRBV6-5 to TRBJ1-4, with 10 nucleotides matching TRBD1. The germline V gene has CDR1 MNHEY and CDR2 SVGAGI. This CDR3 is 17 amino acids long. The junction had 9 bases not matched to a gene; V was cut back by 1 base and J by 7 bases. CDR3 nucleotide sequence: TGTGCCAGCAGTTACTTCGGACCCGGGACAGGGGTTGAAAAACTGTTTTTT. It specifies CASSYFGPGTGVEKLFF.

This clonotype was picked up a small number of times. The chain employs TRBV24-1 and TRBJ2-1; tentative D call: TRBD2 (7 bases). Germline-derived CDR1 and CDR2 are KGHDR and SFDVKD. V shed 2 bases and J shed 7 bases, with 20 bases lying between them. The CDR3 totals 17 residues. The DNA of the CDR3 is TGTGCCACCAGTGATTCCCTGGGGGGGAGGGGGTATAATGAGCAGTTCTTC. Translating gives CATSDSLGGRGYNEQFF.

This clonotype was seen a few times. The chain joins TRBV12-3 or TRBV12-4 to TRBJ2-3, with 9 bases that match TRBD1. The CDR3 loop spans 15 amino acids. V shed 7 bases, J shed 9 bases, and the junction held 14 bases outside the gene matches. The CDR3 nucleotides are TGTGCCAGCACCGCCCGGGACAGGGTTCTTCCGACGCAGTATTTT. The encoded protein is CASTARDRVLPTQYF.

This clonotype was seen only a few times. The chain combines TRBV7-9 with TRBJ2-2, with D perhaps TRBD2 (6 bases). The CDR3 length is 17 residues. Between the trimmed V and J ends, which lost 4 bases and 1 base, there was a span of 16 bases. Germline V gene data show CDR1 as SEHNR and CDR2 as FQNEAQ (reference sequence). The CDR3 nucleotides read TGTGCCAGCAGCTCTCGCCCTGCTAGCGTGAACACCGGGGAGCTGTTTTTT. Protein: CASSSRPASVNTGELFF.

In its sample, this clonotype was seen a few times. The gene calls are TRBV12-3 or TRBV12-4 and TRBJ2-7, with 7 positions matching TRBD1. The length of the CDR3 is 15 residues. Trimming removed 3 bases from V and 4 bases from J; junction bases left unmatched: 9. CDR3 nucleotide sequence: TGTGCCAGCAGTTTCTCCGGGACAGCTACTTACGAGCAGTACTTC. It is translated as CASSFSGTATYEQYF.

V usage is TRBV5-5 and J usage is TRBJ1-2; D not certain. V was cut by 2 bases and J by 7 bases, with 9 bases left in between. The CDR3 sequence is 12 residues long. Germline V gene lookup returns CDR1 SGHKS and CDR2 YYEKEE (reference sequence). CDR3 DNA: TGTGCCAGCAGCTTAGCGGCTGGTGGCTACACCTTC. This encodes CASSLAAGGYTF.

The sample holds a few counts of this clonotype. The CDR3 sequence: CASSLGGTGESPLHF. The CDR3 DNA sequence: TGCGCCAGCAGCTTGGGCGGGACAGGGGAATCACCCCTCCACTTT. The chain employs TRBV5-1 and TRBJ1-6, with TRBD1 identical over 10 bases. J was trimmed by 10 bases and V by 0 bases; bases with no gene match: 4. Per germline, CDR1 SGHRS and CDR2 YFSETQ. The CDR3 is 15 residues long.

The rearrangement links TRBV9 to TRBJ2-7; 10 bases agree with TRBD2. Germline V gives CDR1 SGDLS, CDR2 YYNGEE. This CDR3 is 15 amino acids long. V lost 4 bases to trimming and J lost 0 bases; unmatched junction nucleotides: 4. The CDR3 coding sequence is TGTGCCAGCAGCCCTGGACTAGCGGACTCCTACGAGCAGTACTTC. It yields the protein CASSPGLADSYEQYF.

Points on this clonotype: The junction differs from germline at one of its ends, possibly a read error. The CDR3 spells CASSQELAGVVTDRGF. The CDR3 DNA sequence: TGCGCCAGCAGCCAAGAATTAGCGGGAGTTGTAACGGATCGGGGGTTC. This rearrangement joins TRBV4-1 to TRBJ2-1; 9 bases are shared with TRBD2. The CDR3 spans 16 residues. CDR1 is MGHRA and CDR2 is YSYEKL in the germline V gene.

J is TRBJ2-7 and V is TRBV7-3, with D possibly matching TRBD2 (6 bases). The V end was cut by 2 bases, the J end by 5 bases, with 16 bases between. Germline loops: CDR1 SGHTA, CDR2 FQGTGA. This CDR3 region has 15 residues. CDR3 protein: CASSLGGRGGDEQYF. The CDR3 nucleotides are TGTGCCAGCAGCTTAGGGGGACGGGGAGGAGACGAGCAGTACTTC.